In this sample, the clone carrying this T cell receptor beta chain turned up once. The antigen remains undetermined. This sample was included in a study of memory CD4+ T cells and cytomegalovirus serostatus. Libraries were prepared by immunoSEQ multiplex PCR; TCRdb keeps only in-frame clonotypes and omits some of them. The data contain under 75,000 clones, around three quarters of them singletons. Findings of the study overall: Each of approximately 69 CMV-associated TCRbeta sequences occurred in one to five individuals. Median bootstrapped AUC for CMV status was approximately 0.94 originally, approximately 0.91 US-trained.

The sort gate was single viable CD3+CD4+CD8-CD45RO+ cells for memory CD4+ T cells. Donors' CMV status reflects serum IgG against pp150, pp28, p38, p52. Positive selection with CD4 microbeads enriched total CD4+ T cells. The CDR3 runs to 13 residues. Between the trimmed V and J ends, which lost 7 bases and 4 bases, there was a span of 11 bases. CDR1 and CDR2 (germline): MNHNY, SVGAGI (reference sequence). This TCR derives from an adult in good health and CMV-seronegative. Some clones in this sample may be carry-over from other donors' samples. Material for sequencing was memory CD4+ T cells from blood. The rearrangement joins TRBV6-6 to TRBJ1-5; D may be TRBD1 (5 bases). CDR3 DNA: TGTGCCAGCAATCCAGGGAGAAATCAGCCCCAGCATTTT. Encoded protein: CASNPGRNQPQHF.